The 16 T cell receptor beta chains in this list originate from one sample, sequenced in a study of follicular helper T cells after annual influenza vaccination. This sample's time point: 2013-2014 season, 7 days after vaccination. Using immunoSEQ multiplex PCR, the repertoire was profiled, and TCRdb retains in-frame clones only, with some absent. The table records nearly 9,000 clones, nearly 85% of them present only once. The material was CXCR5+ CD38- circulating T follicular helper cells from blood, obtained 7 days after influenza vaccination. This sample's subset: circulating Tfh, non-naive CD4+CXCR5+PD-1+ (ICOS+CD38+ or ICOS-CD38-). These receptors all come from an adult who received the influenza vaccine.

The sample holds a few counts of this clone. The chain joins TRBV11-3 to TRBJ1-6; unclear D gene. Trimming removed 4 bases from V and 7 bases from J, with 8 bases in between. Germline V gene lookup returns CDR1 SGHNT and CDR2 YENEEA. The CDR3 spans 13 residues. The DNA of the CDR3 is TGTGCCAGCAGCTCCAGTAGGAATTCACCCCTCCACTTT. Protein product: CASSSSRNSPLHF.

The rearrangement links TRBV30 to TRBJ1-2; no reliable D call. CDR1 is GTSNPN, CDR2 SVGIG, per germline (reference sequence). The CDR3 is made up of 12 amino acids. The V end lost 0 bases, the J end lost 6 bases, and 8 bases lay between the germline ends. In DNA, the CDR3 is TGTGCCTGGAGTGTACAGTCCCATGGCTACACCTTC. Translating it yields CAWSVQSHGYTF.

This clone appeared once. CDR3 coding DNA: TGTGCCATCAGTGAGAAGGCAGGGCCTACGAACATGAACACTGAAGCTTTCTTT. This sequence encodes CAISEKAGPTNMNTEAFF. The gene calls are TRBV10-3 and TRBJ1-1; a weak D match, TRBD1 (5 bases). The V end was cut by 2 bases, the J end by 0 bases, with 19 bases between. The germline gives CDR1 ENHRY, CDR2 SYGVKD. The CDR3 extends over 18 amino acids.

The CDR3 loop reads CASSLGTSTDTQYF. The CDR3, as DNA: TGCGCCAGCAGCCTCGGGACTAGCACAGATACGCAGTATTTT. The genes are TRBV5-1 and TRBJ2-3; D is perhaps TRBD2 (6 bases). Between the trimmed V and J ends, which lost 4 bases and 0 bases, there was a span of 9 bases. There are 14 residues in the CDR3. Germline V gene data show CDR1 as SGHRS and CDR2 as YFSETQ.

The chain recombines TRBV28 with TRBJ2-1, with TRBD2 matching over 7 bases. Germline CDR1 MDHEN, CDR2 SYDVKM. The trim removed 4 bases at V and 3 bases at J, leaving 6 bases unmatched. The CDR3 is 15 amino acids. For the CDR3, the DNA is TGTGCCAGCAGTTCCCACGGGGGGAACTACAATGAGCAGTTCTTC. Encoded protein: CASSSHGGNYNEQFF.

The rearrangement joins TRBV28 to TRBJ1-2, with D perhaps matching TRBD1 (5 bases). Trimming took 5 bases from V and 0 from J, leaving 16 bases between them. The V gene's germline CDR1 is MDHEN and CDR2 SYDVKM. The CDR3 is made up of 16 amino acids. CDR3 bases: TGTGCCAGCAGTCTAGGGCTGGGACTTACTAACTATGGCTACACCTTC. It codes for CASSLGLGLTNYGYTF.

The V call is TRBV6-1, the J call TRBJ2-3; TRBD2 matches at 8 bases. The germline CDR1 and CDR2 sequences are MNHNS and SASEGT. The CDR3 is made up of 14 amino acids. Unmatched junction bases numbered 12, after V lost 8 bases and J lost 8 bases. DNA of the CDR3: TGTGCCAGCCTCCGGGGGGGGGATGTGGGTACGCAGTATTTT. Protein sequence: CASLRGGDVGTQYF.

The chain links TRBV19 to TRBJ1-2; TRBD1 aligns across 8 bases. This CDR3 spans 14 amino acids. V was clipped by 4 bases and J by 4 bases; unmatched bases: 5. The germline V gene has CDR1 LNHDA and CDR2 SQIVND (reference sequence). The CDR3 sequence is CASSTGQGVYGYTF. The CDR3 DNA sequence: TGTGCCAGTAGTACTGGACAGGGTGTCTATGGCTACACCTTC. The full variable domain, its missing parts supplied by reference TRBV19 and TRBJ1-2, is DGGITQSPKYLFRKEGQNVTLSCEQNLNHDAMYWYRQDPGQGLRLIYYSQIVNDFQKGDIAEGYSVSREKKESFPLTVTSAQKNPTAFYLCASSTGQGVYGYTFGSGTRLTVV.

The gene calls are TRBV4-3 and TRBJ2-7, with unresolved D. The V end was cut by 0 bases, the J end by 1 base, with 10 bases between. This CDR3 has 15 amino acids. Germline CDR1 LGHNA, CDR2 YSLEER. The CDR3 loop is CASSQDWLNSYEQYF. In nucleotides, the CDR3 is TGCGCCAGCAGCCAAGACTGGCTAAATTCCTACGAGCAGTACTTC.

The chain carries TRBV19 and TRBJ2-2; 7 bases fit TRBD2. Germline V CDR1 and CDR2: LNHDA, SQIVND (reference sequence). This CDR3 has 16 amino acids. The V segment lost 6 bases and the J segment 0 bases; nucleotides outside the gene matches: 7. The CDR3 protein is CASRRRGTSNTGELFF. The CDR3 DNA follows: TGTGCCAGTAGAAGGCGGGGGACGTCGAACACCGGGGAGCTGTTTTTT.

The chain is built from TRBV9 and TRBJ2-3; TRBD1 is a possible D gene (5 bases). The germline V gene encodes CDR1 SGDLS and CDR2 YYNGEE. Trimming removed 4 bases from V and 1 base from J, with 7 bases in between. The CDR3 is 13 residues long. For the CDR3, the DNA is TGTGCCAGCAGCTTACAGGGCACAGATACGCAGTATTTT. It codes for CASSLQGTDTQYF.

The V gene is TRBV6-1, the J gene TRBJ2-1; D may match TRBD1 or TRBD2 (6 bases each). Germline loops: CDR1 MNHNS, CDR2 SASEGT. The V gene lost 4 bases and the J gene lost 6 bases, with 10 bases spanning the gap. This CDR3 has 13 residues. The CDR3 sequence is CASSVGGGNEQFF. CDR3 in DNA: TGTGCCAGCAGTGTGGGGGGCGGCAATGAGCAGTTCTTC.

V usage is TRBV5-1 and J usage is TRBJ2-5; 9 nucleotides align to TRBD2. This CDR3 region has 16 residues. Losses at the gene ends were 3 bases for V and 1 base for J; bases not matched to a gene: 7. Germline loops: CDR1 SGHRS, CDR2 YFSETQ. In nucleotides, the CDR3 is TGCGCCAGCAGCTGGGGGGCGGGGGGGCTCCAAGAGACCCAGTACTTC. Protein: CASSWGAGGLQETQYF. Drawing the rest from reference TRBV5-1 and TRBJ2-5, the complete variable domain is KAGVTQTPRYLIKTRGQQVTLSCSPISGHRSVSWYQQTPGQGLQFLFEYFSETQRNKGNFPGRFSGRQFSNSRSEMNVSTLELGDSALYLCASSWGAGGLQETQYFGPGTRLLVL.

V usage is TRBV7-9 and J usage is TRBJ2-6, with D possibly being TRBD1 (6 bases). Trimming removed 5 bases from V and 4 bases from J, with 12 bases in between. The V gene's germline CDR1 is SEHNR and CDR2 FQNEAQ (reference sequence). This CDR3 is built from 15 residues. The DNA of the CDR3 is TGTGCCAGCAGCCGGACAGTCCCCGGGGCCAACGTCCTGACTTTC. It codes for CASSRTVPGANVLTF.

The V and J genes are TRBV19 and TRBJ2-3; weak D call: TRBD2 (5 bases). The CDR3 extends over 15 amino acids. Germline CDR1 reads LNHDA; CDR2 reads SQIVND (reference sequence). The V end was cut by 6 bases, the J end by 0 bases, with 13 bases between. As DNA, the CDR3 is TGTGCCAGTAGAGAGAGCGGTAGTAGCACAGATACGCAGTATTTT. Translating it yields CASRESGSSTDTQYF.

This sequence joins TRBV6-6 and TRBJ1-2, with 10 bases matching TRBD1. In germline, CDR1 is MNHNY, CDR2 SVGAGI (reference sequence). J gave up 7 bases and V 6 bases, and 5 bases lay outside the gene matches. This CDR3 spans 13 amino acids. The CDR3 bases are TGTGCCAGCAGCCCGGGACAGGGGTTTGGCTACACCTTC. It codes for CASSPGQGFGYTF.